This TCR beta chain was captured by sequencing in a study of regulatory T cells in long-lasting Graves disease. The wider study: With positive TSH receptor antibodies and over 5 years of antithyroid drugs, Graves' disease was considered persistent.

Deletions cut 8 bases from V and 2 bases from J, with 13 bases between. This CDR3 is built from 12 residues. Per the germline V gene, CDR1 is SQVTM and CDR2 is ANQGSEA. This clonotype has a handful of counts. Antigen specificity is unknown. Whole-study findings and limits: Persistent Graves' patients showed a TCR diversity that was lower than that of newly diagnosed ones. Among samples with persistent disease, TRBV28, TRBJ1-2 and TRBJ2-5 were favored. Shared public clonotypes totalled about 2,800 in persistent patients, compared with over 800 in new patients.

Relying on iRepertoire HTBI primers and Arm-PCR of CDR3 regions, the team built TCR beta libraries. Using its own MiXCR run on the multiplex PCR reads, TCRdb lists one record per CDR3 protein. The repertoire includes around 430,000 distinct CDR3 sequences, about 20% of them detected once, and around 13% sits in the top ten. The time point: persistent/refractory GD, antithyroid drugs over 5 years with positive TRAb. PBMC-derived RNA was used for the TCR library. The origin of this receptor is a female donor with Graves disease. Sequences were derived from peripheral blood mononuclear cells (PBMCs), sampled when the disease was refractory, from a patient treated with antithyroid drugs. The rearrangement uses TRBV29-1 and TRBJ2-7, with D perhaps being TRBD1 or TRBD2 (5 bases each). The CDR3 sequence is CSCRDGAYEQYF. The CDR3, as DNA: TGCAGCTGCCGGGACGGAGCCTACGAGCAGTACTTC.